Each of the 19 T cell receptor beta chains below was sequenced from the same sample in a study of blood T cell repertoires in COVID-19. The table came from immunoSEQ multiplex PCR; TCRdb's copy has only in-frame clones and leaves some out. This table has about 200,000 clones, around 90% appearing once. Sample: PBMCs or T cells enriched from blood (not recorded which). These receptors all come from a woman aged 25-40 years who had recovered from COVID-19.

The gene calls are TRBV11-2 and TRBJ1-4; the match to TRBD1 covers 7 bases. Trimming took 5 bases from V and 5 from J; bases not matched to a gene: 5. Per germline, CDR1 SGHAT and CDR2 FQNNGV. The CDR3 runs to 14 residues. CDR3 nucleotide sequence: TGTGCCAGCAGCCTATCAGGGGGGAATGAAAAACTGTTTTTT. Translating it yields CASSLSGGNEKLFF.

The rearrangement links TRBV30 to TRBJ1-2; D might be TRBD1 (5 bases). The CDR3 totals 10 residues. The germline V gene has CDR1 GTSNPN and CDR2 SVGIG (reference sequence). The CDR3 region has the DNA TGTGCGGGGGGACCTTATGGCTACACCTTC. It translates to CAGGPYGYTF.

The CDR3 protein is CASNRQGYEQYF. DNA for the CDR3: TGTGCCAGCAATAGACAGGGGTACGAGCAGTACTTC. This chain joins TRBV12-3 or TRBV12-4 and TRBJ2-7; 8 nucleotides match TRBD1. The CDR3 length is 12 residues. V shed 7 bases, J shed 4 bases, and the junction held 3 bases outside the gene matches.

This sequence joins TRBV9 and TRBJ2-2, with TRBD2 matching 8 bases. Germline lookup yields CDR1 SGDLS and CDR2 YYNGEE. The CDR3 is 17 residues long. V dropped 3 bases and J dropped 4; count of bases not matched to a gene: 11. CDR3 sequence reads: CASSGPTGAGATGELFF. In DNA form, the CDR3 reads TGTGCCAGCAGCGGACCTACAGGAGCGGGAGCCACCGGGGAGCTGTTTTTT.

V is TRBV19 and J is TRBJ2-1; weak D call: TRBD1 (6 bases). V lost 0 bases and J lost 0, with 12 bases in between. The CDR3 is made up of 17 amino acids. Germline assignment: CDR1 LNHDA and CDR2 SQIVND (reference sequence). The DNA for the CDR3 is TGTGCCAGTAGTATAGAGTCCCCAGGGGCCTCCTACAATGAGCAGTTCTTC. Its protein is CASSIESPGASYNEQFF.

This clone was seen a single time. Here the CDR3 DNA reads TGTGCCAGCAGCCCCCTGGGACTAGCGGGCTACGAGCAGTACTTC. Translation gives CASSPLGLAGYEQYF. The chain recombines TRBV11-3 with TRBJ2-7; 12 bases fit TRBD2. Germline CDR1 SGHNT, CDR2 YENEEA. V lost 5 bases, J lost 3 bases, and 5 bases stayed unmatched. The CDR3 is made up of 15 amino acids.

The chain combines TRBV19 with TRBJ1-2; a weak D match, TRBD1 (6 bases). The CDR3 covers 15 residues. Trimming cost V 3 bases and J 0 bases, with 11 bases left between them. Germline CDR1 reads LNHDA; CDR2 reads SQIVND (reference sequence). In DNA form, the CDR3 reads TGTGCCAGTAGTATGGGGACAACCTCTAACTATGGCTACACCTTC. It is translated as CASSMGTTSNYGYTF.

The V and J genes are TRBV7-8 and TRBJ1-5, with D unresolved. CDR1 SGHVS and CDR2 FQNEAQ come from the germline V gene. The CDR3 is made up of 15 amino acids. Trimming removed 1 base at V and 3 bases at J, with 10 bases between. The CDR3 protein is CASSLVPGSNQPQHF. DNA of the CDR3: TGTGCCAGCAGCTTAGTTCCGGGATCCAATCAGCCCCAGCATTTT.

The CDR3 spells CASSGGTEEETQYF. The CDR3 DNA reads TGCGCCAGCAGCGGCGGGACAGAAGAAGAGACCCAGTACTTC. J is TRBJ2-5 and V is TRBV5-1; possible D gene TRBD1, 7 bases. This CDR3 is 14 amino acids long. Germline V gives CDR1 SGHRS, CDR2 YFSETQ. The ends were cut back, 4 bases at V and 3 bases at J, with 13 bases in the middle.

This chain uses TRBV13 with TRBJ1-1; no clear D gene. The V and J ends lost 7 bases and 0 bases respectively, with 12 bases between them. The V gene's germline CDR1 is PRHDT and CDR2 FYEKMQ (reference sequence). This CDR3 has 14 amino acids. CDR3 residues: CASTAHGMNTEAFF. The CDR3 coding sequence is TGTGCCAGCACCGCACACGGGATGAACACTGAAGCTTTCTTT.

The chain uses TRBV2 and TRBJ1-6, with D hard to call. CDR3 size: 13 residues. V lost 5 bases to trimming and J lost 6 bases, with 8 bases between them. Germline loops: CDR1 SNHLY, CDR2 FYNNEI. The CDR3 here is CASSKRLNSPLHF. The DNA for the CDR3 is TGTGCCAGCAGTAAGCGGCTTAATTCACCCCTCCACTTT.

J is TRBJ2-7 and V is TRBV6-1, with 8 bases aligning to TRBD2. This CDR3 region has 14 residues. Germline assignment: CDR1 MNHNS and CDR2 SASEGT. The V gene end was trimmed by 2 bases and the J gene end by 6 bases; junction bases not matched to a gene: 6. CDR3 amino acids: CASSESGGYFEQYF. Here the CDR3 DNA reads TGTGCCAGCAGTGAAAGCGGGGGATACTTCGAGCAGTACTTC.

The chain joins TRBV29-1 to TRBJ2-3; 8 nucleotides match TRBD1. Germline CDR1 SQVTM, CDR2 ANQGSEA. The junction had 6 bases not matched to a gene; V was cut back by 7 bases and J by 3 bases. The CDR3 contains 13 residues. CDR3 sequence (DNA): TGCAGCGCCGAGGACAGGGTGACAGATACGCAGTATTTT. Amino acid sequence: CSAEDRVTDTQYF.

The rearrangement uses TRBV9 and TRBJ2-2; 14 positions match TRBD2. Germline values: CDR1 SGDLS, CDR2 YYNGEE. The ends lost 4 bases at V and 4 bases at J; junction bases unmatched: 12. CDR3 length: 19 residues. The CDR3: CASSPRLAGGTGVTGELFF. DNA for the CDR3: TGTGCCAGCAGCCCTCGACTAGCGGGGGGGACGGGTGTCACCGGGGAGCTGTTTTTT.

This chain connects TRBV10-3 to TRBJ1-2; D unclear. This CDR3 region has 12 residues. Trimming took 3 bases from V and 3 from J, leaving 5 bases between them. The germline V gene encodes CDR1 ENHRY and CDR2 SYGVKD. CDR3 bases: TGTGCCATCAGTGACAGCGACTATGGCTACACCTTC. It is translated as CAISDSDYGYTF.

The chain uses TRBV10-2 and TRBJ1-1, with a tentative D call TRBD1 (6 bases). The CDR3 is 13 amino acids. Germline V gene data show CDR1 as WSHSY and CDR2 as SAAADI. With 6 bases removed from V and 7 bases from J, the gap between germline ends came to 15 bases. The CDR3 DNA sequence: TGCGCCAGCAGACCACAGGGAACCTTTGAAGCTTTCTTT. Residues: CASRPQGTFEAFF.

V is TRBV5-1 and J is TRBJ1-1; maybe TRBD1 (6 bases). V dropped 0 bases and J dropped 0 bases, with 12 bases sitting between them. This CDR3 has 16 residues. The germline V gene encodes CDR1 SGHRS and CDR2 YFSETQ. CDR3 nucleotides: TGCGCCAGCAGCTTGGTACCAGGGGTCTTGAACACTGAAGCTTTCTTT. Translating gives CASSLVPGVLNTEAFF.

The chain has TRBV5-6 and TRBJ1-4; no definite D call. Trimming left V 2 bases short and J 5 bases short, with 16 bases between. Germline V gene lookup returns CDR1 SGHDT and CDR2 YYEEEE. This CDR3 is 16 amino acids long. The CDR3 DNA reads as TGTGCCAGCAGCTTCGCCCGAGGAGTCCGGAATGAAAAACTGTTTTTT. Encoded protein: CASSFARGVRNEKLFF.

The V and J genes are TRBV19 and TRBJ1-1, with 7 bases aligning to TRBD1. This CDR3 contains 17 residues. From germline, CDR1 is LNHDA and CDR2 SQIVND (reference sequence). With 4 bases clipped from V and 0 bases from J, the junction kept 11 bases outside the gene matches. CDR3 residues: CASSTGQARGLNTEAFF. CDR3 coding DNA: TGTGCCAGTAGTACCGGACAGGCTAGGGGATTGAACACTGAAGCTTTCTTT.